A selection of T cell receptor beta chains follows, all from one sample in a study of regulatory T cells in long-lasting Graves disease. TCRdb ran MiXCR on the multiplex PCR reads and lists one entry per CDR3 protein. The profile covers approximately 400,000 distinct CDR3 sequences, with over 9.5% appearing a single time and approximately 19% taken by the ten largest. The same specimen was also included in a second study, on T cells in Graves' hyperthyroidism and ophthalmopathy.

The specimen comprised peripheral blood mononuclear cells (PBMCs), sampled at new diagnosis, from a patient treated with antithyroid drugs. Receptors originate from a woman under 30 with Graves disease. CDR3s include the opening cysteine and the closing phenylalanine or tryptophan. The order of the fields is CDR3 protein, CDR3 DNA, clone size, D gene, J gene, V gene. The D gene is left open where the match is weak. Clone size, where shown, is once, few, many, or a class for clones that have expanded.

cdr3_aa: CAWSPRGLGPQHF; cdr3_nt: TGTGCCTGGAGTCCCAGGGGGCTGGGGCCCCAGCATTTT; clone_size: many; d_call: TRBD1; j_call: TRBJ1-5; v_call: TRBV30
cdr3_aa: CASSLDPSRRVWNTEAFF; cdr3_nt: TGTGCCAGCAGTTTAGATCCGTCACGGAGGGTATGGAACACTGAAGCTTTCTTT; clone_size: NA; d_call: NA; j_call: TRBJ1-1; v_call: TRBV27
cdr3_aa: CASSYPGWGRGRATVEQFF; cdr3_nt: TGTGCCAGCAGCTACCCCGGTTGGGGTAGAGGGAGGGCCACCGTTGAGCAGTTCTTC; clone_size: few; d_call: TRBD2; j_call: TRBJ2-1; v_call: TRBV11-2
cdr3_aa: CSARGGWDTGKLFF; cdr3_nt: TGCAGTGCTAGAGGCGGCTGGGACACAGGGAAACTGTTTTTT; clone_size: NA; d_call: NA; j_call: TRBJ1-4; v_call: TRBV20-1
cdr3_aa: CASSAGTSGRTDTQYF; cdr3_nt: TGTGCCAGCAGCGCCGGGACTAGCGGCCGCACAGATACGCAGTATTTT; clone_size: many; d_call: TRBD2; j_call: TRBJ2-3; v_call: TRBV9
cdr3_aa: CASSPDRFSGNTIYF; cdr3_nt: TGTGCCAGCAGCCCTGATCGGTTCTCTGGAAACACCATATATTTT; clone_size: many; d_call: NA; j_call: TRBJ1-3; v_call: TRBV7-2
cdr3_aa: CASKGAVRVDTQYF; cdr3_nt: TGTGCCAGCAAGGGGGCCGTCCGGGTAGATACGCAGTATTTT; clone_size: many; d_call: TRBD1; j_call: TRBJ2-3; v_call: TRBV2
cdr3_aa: CASSPGLNQETQYF; cdr3_nt: TGTGCCAGCAGTCCGGGACTAAACCAAGAGACCCAGTACTTC; clone_size: many; d_call: TRBD2; j_call: TRBJ2-5; v_call: TRBV12-3/TRBV12-4
cdr3_aa: CSAREVSSWINEQYF; cdr3_nt: TGCAGTGCTAGAGAAGTCAGCTCTTGGATTAACGAGCAGTACTTC; clone_size: many; d_call: NA; j_call: TRBJ2-7; v_call: TRBV20-1
cdr3_aa: CASSQDKGLAGLTQYF; cdr3_nt: TGCGCCAGCAGCCAAGATAAGGGCCTTGCGGGGCTGACGCAGTATTTT; clone_size: NA; d_call: NA; j_call: TRBJ2-3; v_call: TRBV4-3
cdr3_aa: CASSWERKETQYF; cdr3_nt: TGTGCCAGCAGCTGGGAGCGGAAAGAGACCCAGTACTTC; clone_size: many; d_call: NA; j_call: TRBJ2-5; v_call: TRBV7-2
cdr3_aa: CASSLSQGYDTEAFF; cdr3_nt: TGTGCCAGCAGTTTGTCCCAGGGTTATGACACTGAAGCTTTCTTT; clone_size: many; d_call: NA; j_call: TRBJ1-1; v_call: TRBV28
cdr3_aa: CASSRRFGTSSLGAKNIQYF; cdr3_nt: TGTGCCAGCAGCCGCAGGTTCGGGACTAGCTCACTCGGGGCCAAAAACATTCAGTACTTC; clone_size: many; d_call: TRBD2; j_call: TRBJ2-4; v_call: TRBV6-1
cdr3_aa: CASGVSREEAFF; cdr3_nt: TGTGCCAGCGGAGTCAGCAGGGAAGAGGCTTTCTTT; clone_size: many; d_call: NA; j_call: TRBJ1-1; v_call: TRBV10-3
cdr3_aa: CASSHSGTSGRRNTGELFF; cdr3_nt: TGTGCCAGCTCGCACTCCGGGACTAGCGGAAGACGGAACACCGGGGAGCTGTTTTTT; clone_size: NA; d_call: TRBD2; j_call: TRBJ2-2; v_call: TRBV18
cdr3_aa: CALRGRATDTQYF; cdr3_nt: TGTGCCCTCCGCGGCAGGGCTACAGATACGCAGTATTTT; clone_size: few; d_call: NA; j_call: TRBJ2-3; v_call: TRBV28
cdr3_aa: CASSSRISGGGREQYF; cdr3_nt: TGTGCCAGCAGTTCACGAATCTCCGGTGGGGGGAGGGAGCAGTACTTC; clone_size: many; d_call: NA; j_call: TRBJ2-7; v_call: TRBV12-3/TRBV12-4
cdr3_aa: CSVEATAPAQYGQFF; cdr3_nt: TGCAGCGTTGAAGCGACAGCCCCAGCCCAATACGGGCAGTTCTTC; clone_size: few; d_call: NA; j_call: TRBJ2-1; v_call: TRBV29-1
cdr3_aa: CASSSESGIGADTQYF; cdr3_nt: TGTGCCAGTAGCTCTGAGAGCGGGATTGGGGCAGATACGCAGTATTTT; clone_size: few; d_call: TRBD2; j_call: TRBJ2-3; v_call: TRBV19
cdr3_aa: CASSYSGFYQPQHF; cdr3_nt: TGTGCCAGCAGTTACTCGGGATTTTATCAGCCCCAGCATTTT; clone_size: many; d_call: NA; j_call: TRBJ1-5; v_call: TRBV6-5
cdr3_aa: CASSQVAVETQYF; cdr3_nt: TGCGCCAGCAGCCAAGTGGCGGTAGAGACCCAGTACTTC; clone_size: many; d_call: NA; j_call: TRBJ2-5; v_call: TRBV4-1
cdr3_aa: CSAPGQGNYGYTF; cdr3_nt: TGCAGCGCCCCGGGACAGGGGAACTATGGCTACACCTTC; clone_size: NA; d_call: TRBD1; j_call: TRBJ1-2; v_call: TRBV29-1
cdr3_aa: CASSLGLGRYGYTF; cdr3_nt: TGTGCCAGCAGCTTAGGGCTGGGCCGGTATGGCTACACCTTC; clone_size: many; d_call: NA; j_call: TRBJ1-2; v_call: TRBV7-8
cdr3_aa: CASSFRAGGPDTQYF; cdr3_nt: TGCGCCAGCAGCTTTCGGGCAGGGGGCCCAGATACGCAGTATTTT; clone_size: few; d_call: TRBD1; j_call: TRBJ2-3; v_call: TRBV5-1
cdr3_aa: CASSQSGAGANVLTF; cdr3_nt: TGTGCCAGCAGTCAGTCAGGGGCTGGGGCCAACGTCCTGACTTTC; clone_size: few; d_call: NA; j_call: TRBJ2-6; v_call: TRBV12-3/TRBV12-4
cdr3_aa: CASSQDMSGGARTQYF; cdr3_nt: TGTGCCAGCAGCCAAGATATGAGCGGGGGGGCCCGTACGCAGTATTTT; clone_size: NA; d_call: TRBD2; j_call: TRBJ2-3; v_call: TRBV4-2
cdr3_aa: CASSLVAGLTGELFF; cdr3_nt: TGTGCCAGCAGCTTAGTTGCAGGACTCACCGGGGAGCTGTTTTTT; clone_size: many; d_call: NA; j_call: TRBJ2-2; v_call: TRBV7-2
cdr3_aa: CASSFGPPPQNEQFF; cdr3_nt: TGTGCCAGCAGCTTTGGCCCCCCCCCTCAGAATGAGCAGTTCTTC; clone_size: NA; d_call: NA; j_call: TRBJ2-1; v_call: TRBV7-9
cdr3_aa: CATRAEYTDTQYF; cdr3_nt: TGTGCCACCAGAGCGGAGTACACAGATACGCAGTATTTT; clone_size: NA; d_call: NA; j_call: TRBJ2-3; v_call: TRBV19
cdr3_aa: CASSTGSKNSPLHF; cdr3_nt: TGTGCCAGCTCGACAGGGTCGAAGAATTCACCCCTCCACTTT; clone_size: few; d_call: TRBD1; j_call: TRBJ1-6; v_call: TRBV28
cdr3_aa: CASSLWTSGYSTDTQYF; cdr3_nt: TGTGCCAGCAGTTTGTGGACTAGCGGGTATAGCACAGATACGCAGTATTTT; clone_size: few; d_call: TRBD2; j_call: TRBJ2-3; v_call: TRBV27
cdr3_aa: CASSQGIGTNYGYTF; cdr3_nt: TGCGCCAGCAGCCAAGGCATTGGGACTAACTATGGCTACACCTTC; clone_size: NA; d_call: NA; j_call: TRBJ1-2; v_call: TRBV4-3
cdr3_aa: CSATIQLNYGYTF; cdr3_nt: TGCAGTGCTACGATACAGCTTAACTATGGCTACACCTTC; clone_size: many; d_call: NA; j_call: TRBJ1-2; v_call: TRBV20-1
cdr3_aa: CASSPRTSGAYNEQFF; cdr3_nt: TGTGCCAGCAGCCCCCGGACTAGCGGGGCGTACAATGAGCAGTTCTTC; clone_size: many; d_call: TRBD2; j_call: TRBJ2-1; v_call: TRBV7-6
cdr3_aa: CASRGQGNTGELFF; cdr3_nt: TGTGCCAGCAGGGGACAGGGTAACACCGGGGAGCTGTTTTTT; clone_size: few; d_call: TRBD1; j_call: TRBJ2-2; v_call: TRBV27
cdr3_aa: CSAWGTSGNTGELFF; cdr3_nt: TGCAGTGCCTGGGGGACTAGCGGCAACACCGGGGAGCTGTTTTTT; clone_size: many; d_call: TRBD2; j_call: TRBJ2-2; v_call: TRBV20-1
cdr3_aa: CASSYFGLGENIQYF; cdr3_nt: TGTGCCAGCAGTTACTTTGGGCTCGGAGAAAACATTCAGTACTTC; clone_size: NA; d_call: NA; j_call: TRBJ2-4; v_call: TRBV6-9
cdr3_aa: CASSGGEAGGAGYEQYF; cdr3_nt: TGCGCCAGCAGCGGCGGAGAAGCGGGAGGGGCCGGCTACGAGCAGTACTTC; clone_size: many; d_call: TRBD2; j_call: TRBJ2-7; v_call: TRBV5-1
cdr3_aa: CASSPYGGPQETQYF; cdr3_nt: TGTGCCAGTAGTCCCTACGGGGGCCCCCAAGAGACCCAGTACTTC; clone_size: few; d_call: NA; j_call: TRBJ2-5; v_call: TRBV19
cdr3_aa: CASSLSGDAQYF; cdr3_nt: TGTGCCAGCTCACTGTCAGGGGATGCGCAGTATTTT; clone_size: many; d_call: NA; j_call: TRBJ2-3; v_call: TRBV18
cdr3_aa: CASSLGDYSYEQYF; cdr3_nt: TGTGCCAGCAGCTTAGGGGATTACTCCTACGAGCAGTACTTC; clone_size: many; d_call: NA; j_call: TRBJ2-7; v_call: TRBV11-2
cdr3_aa: CASSPRTYPGTQYF; cdr3_nt: TGCGCCAGCAGCCCCCGGACTTACCCAGGGACGCAGTATTTT; clone_size: few; d_call: NA; j_call: TRBJ2-3; v_call: TRBV4-1
cdr3_aa: CASSYSWGSSYNEQFF; cdr3_nt: TGTGCCAGCAGTTACTCCTGGGGGAGCTCCTACAATGAGCAGTTCTTC; clone_size: NA; d_call: NA; j_call: TRBJ2-1; v_call: TRBV12-3/TRBV12-4
cdr3_aa: CASSPGTSGRSNEQFF; cdr3_nt: TGTGCCAGCAGTCCCGGGACTAGCGGGAGATCCAATGAGCAGTTCTTC; clone_size: many; d_call: TRBD2; j_call: TRBJ2-1; v_call: TRBV3-1
cdr3_aa: CASRTGGSGNEQFF; cdr3_nt: TGTGCCAGCAGAACAGGGGGCTCGGGCAATGAGCAGTTCTTC; clone_size: many; d_call: TRBD1; j_call: TRBJ2-1; v_call: TRBV27
cdr3_aa: CASSDSLRYEQYF; cdr3_nt: TGCGCCAGCAGTGATTCTCTCCGCTACGAGCAGTACTTC; clone_size: few; d_call: NA; j_call: TRBJ2-7; v_call: TRBV10-2
cdr3_aa: CASSPREYTDTQYF; cdr3_nt: TGCGCCAGCAGCCCCCGGGAGTACACAGATACGCAGTATTTT; clone_size: many; d_call: NA; j_call: TRBJ2-3; v_call: TRBV10-1
cdr3_aa: CASWTGGRETQYF; cdr3_nt: TGTGCCAGCTGGACAGGGGGCCGGGAGACCCAGTACTTC; clone_size: many; d_call: TRBD1; j_call: TRBJ2-5; v_call: TRBV28
cdr3_aa: CATLPRLGQFVTLHF; cdr3_nt: TGTGCCACCCTGCCCCGCCTCGGACAGTTTGTCACCCTCCACTTT; clone_size: many; d_call: NA; j_call: TRBJ1-6; v_call: TRBV27
cdr3_aa: CASSSLYSSGLEFF; cdr3_nt: TGTGCCAGCAGCTCCCTTTATAGTAGCGGCCTAGAGTTCTTC; clone_size: NA; d_call: NA; j_call: TRBJ2-1; v_call: TRBV7-9
cdr3_aa: CASSDLGQPGLNSPLHF; cdr3_nt: TGTGCCAGCAGTGACCTGGGACAGCCGGGTTTGAATTCACCCCTCCACTTT; clone_size: many; d_call: TRBD1; j_call: TRBJ1-6; v_call: TRBV6-2/TRBV6-3
cdr3_aa: CSATSWGGLYGYTF; cdr3_nt: TGCAGTGCTACTTCGTGGGGGGGCTTGTATGGCTACACCTTC; clone_size: few; d_call: NA; j_call: TRBJ1-2; v_call: TRBV20-1
cdr3_aa: CASSPRTGTTEASF; cdr3_nt: TGTGCCAGCTCACCAAGGACGGGGACCACTGAAGCTTCCTTT; clone_size: NA; d_call: NA; j_call: TRBJ1-1; v_call: TRBV18